Given below is one TCR beta chain in context. The antigen it binds to is not known. Base-call qualities are not available, and no considerably larger clone is one nucleotide away. The sample originates from a study of cytomegalovirus exposure and HLA in healthy donors (dated 2017 in TCRdb). Turning to the overall study: An earlier analysis of several hundred of the donors reported 250 to 350 Gb of sequence data and approximately 110 million unique TCR beta sequences from 190 million or so T cells. About 310 gigabases of sequencing data and tens of millions of unique TCR sequences were included in an early release covering 550 to 650 HLA-typed donors. Among the roughly 400 genotyped donors, under 90% belonged to the genetic ancestry cluster associated with self-reported Caucasian donors. The study was designed to test whether signatures of past pathogen exposure could be identified by cataloging public T cell receptors. Using immunosequencing, the study profiled T cell repertoires from 500 to 800 subjects and related those repertoires to cytomegalovirus serostatus. Besides the first cohort of approximately 710 subjects, a separate validation cohort made up of roughly 130 different subjects was used. High-throughput TCR immunosequencing, statistical association of individual TCRs with disease status, and machine learning were combined to predict cytomegalovirus infection status. To study patterns of TCR occurrence, a later analysis re-analyzed previously published TCR beta repertoires from just over 650 donors and added high-resolution HLA genotyping. The later analysis used no new phenotypic data to find candidate immune exposures, relying instead on TCR beta sequences and their occurrence across donors. In an earlier analysis of 550 to 700 of the donors, high-throughput TCR beta sequencing was used to judge whether each TCR beta V gene segment behaved as functional or pseudogenic. Donor age, sex, ethnicity and CMV serostatus were compiled together with the repertoire data. In a later genetic analysis, genome-wide SNP genotypes for about 60% of the 666 donors were used, and that subset was treated as a discovery cohort. All discovery cohort repertoires had been generated using a single sequencing platform. HLA typing included class I and class II loci at four-digit resolution. The number of donors typed differed by locus, with about 629-630 for A, B, C, DRB1 and DQB1, approximately 500 for DQA1, under 610 for DPA1, and 400 to 490 for DPB1. Roughly 5 DR-DQ haplotypes were handled as single units for association and clustering because linkage in the cohort was strong. Across under 500 genotyped donors of the cohort, an average of about 240,000 unique TCR beta nucleotide sequences per donor were sequenced, and 15% to 20% of those sequences were non-productive.

Receptor amplification or capture employed the immunoSEQ multiplex PCR assay. The multiplex PCR relied on a mix of 60 forward primers for TCR Vbeta segments and 13 reverse primers for TCR Jbeta segments. Amplification of the CDR3 region of rearranged TCR beta genes was performed with a multiplex PCR assay on genomic DNA. The amplified TCR beta libraries were sequenced on the Illumina HiSeq System as 87-base-pair reads. As for the authors' bioinformatics: A later analysis counted about 80 million unique TCR beta chains across the 550 to 750 repertoires, and about 10 million of these chains were shared by at least two donors. A nearest-neighbor algorithm error-corrected the raw reads and collapsed the reads into unique sequences, merging closely related sequences to remove PCR and sequencing errors. Alignment of CDR3 sequences to IMGT reference sequences was used to assign V, D and J gene segments. For a sequence to be retained, a match of at least six nucleotides was required to both a V gene segment and a J gene segment. A rearrangement counted as productive if the CDR3 had no stop codons and remained in frame with V and J, and every other rearrangement counted as non-productive. Following IMGT convention, CDR3 was defined as the stretch from the second conserved V-encoded cysteine up to the conserved J-encoded phenylalanine. Sequences without an unambiguous match to a single V gene segment were excluded from the earlier analysis of several hundred of the donors. An earlier analysis of 587 of the donors classified V segments as functional when productive rearrangements were above 56.7% and as segregating when the standard deviation between donors was above 5%. A statistical classification framework was developed to diagnose cytomegalovirus status using the catalog of TCR beta chain sequences. V and J gene assignment, in a later analysis, came from comparing TCR nucleotide sequences with IMGT/GENE-DB human TR gene sequences. A later analysis assigned CDR3 sequences and most-parsimonious VDJ recombination scenarios with the TCRdist pipeline. A later analysis defined each TCR beta chain by its CDR3 amino acid sequence plus V-gene family, and excluded reads lacking a unique V-gene family. A later analysis removed 500 to 600 highly shared, low-generation-probability nucleotide sequences to deal with suspected cross-contamination and a sequencing artifact. For each public chain, a later analysis derived a clonal expansion index from normalized ranks of inferred template counts within each repertoire. A later analysis computed generation probabilities with a VDJ recombination model fitted to out-of-frame rearrangements, and checked the results against IGoR. Hypergeometric tests were used in a later analysis to score TCR-TCR, TCR-HLA and TCR-CMV co-occurrence, with a repertoire-size bias correction applied to the TCR pairs. To estimate false discovery rates, a later analysis permuted the HLA or CMV assignments 20 times. In a later analysis, co-occurring TCRs were grouped using DBSCAN, and TCRdist sequence similarity was added for clustering within HLA-allele-positive subsets. Repertoires with fewer than 30,000 or more than 120,000 public chains, plus five repertoires with anomalous nucleotide sharing, were excluded from co-occurrence clustering. Not all clones reach the TCRdb copy of this immuneACCESS table, which keeps in-frame sequences only. Checked studies attribute under half of the gap to unresolved V genes and leave the rest unexplained. That table furnishes V, J and clone size, whereas the DNA furnished D and trimming. This sample holds 140,000 to 150,000 clones; roughly three quarters were observed only once. Of the sample, roughly 2.9% falls within the top ten clones.

The cohort consisted of 600 to 700 healthy bone marrow donors. At the time of sampling, all cohort members were nominally healthy, though unrecorded immune exposures were likely present. The donor tested CMV seronegative and was one of the 352 seronegative cohort members. Each donor provided a peripheral blood sample, and peripheral blood mononuclear cells were used for TCR beta sequencing. Genomic DNA extraction from the blood cell samples was performed with the Qiagen DNeasy Blood Extraction Kit. For CDR1 and CDR2, the germline V gene lists SGHRS and YFSETQ. Trimming takes 5 bases from V and 0 bases from J, and the germline ends sit 9 bases apart. The CDR3 contains 13 residues, cysteine and phenylalanine counted. Only CDR3 DNA remains: 39 bases, in frame from the first base. Points the paper makes about the study in general: Because counts were too low, 15 or so rarely observed V segments, including chromosome 9 orphons, were excluded from the earlier analysis of 587 of the donors. Some IMGT-functional V segments, including TRBV6-2 and TRBV6-3, could not be distinguished by the 87-base-pair reads and were therefore excluded. V-gene and J-gene trimming of TCR beta chains was associated with a missense DCLRE1C variant in a later genetic analysis, and the association was replicated in an independent cohort. In a later genetic analysis, fewer N-insertions in productive TCRs were reported among donors in an Asian-associated ancestry cluster than the roughly 710-donor mean. In vitro tests confirmed that a few of the cytomegalovirus-associated TCR beta chains recognize cytomegalovirus antigens. In a later analysis, most CMV-associated TCR beta chains were found to appear HLA-restricted, with HLA associations seemingly driven largely by CMV exposure. The cohort was sequenced for TCR beta chains only, and without alpha or paired-chain data the features that could be detected were limited. The authors suggested that the approach could potentially be extended to other disease states and immunological phenotypes. The only immune exposure information available for the cohort was CMV serostatus. A later analysis reported that several top co-occurrence clusters appeared linked to parvovirus B19, influenza, CMV and Epstein-Barr virus. Assigning TCR associations to individual alleles was difficult when HLA alleles, especially DR and DQ, strongly co-occurred. Linkage disequilibrium might explain the correlated functional status among segregating V segments, but an unknown experimental factor could not be excluded. In an earlier analysis of some 500 of the donors, most TCR beta V segments appeared in productive rearrangements about 90% or about 30% of the time, broadly matching IMGT annotations. Specific HLA alleles were associated with about 17,000 TCR beta sequences at a false discovery rate of 0.05 in a later analysis. Because some donors lacked HLA typing at each locus, the association tests relied only on the typed subset. Presence/absence analyses assumed roughly uniform sequencing depth across donors, an assumption that may not hold. The study gave a list of roughly 150 TCR beta chains associated with cytomegalovirus. While some public TCRs were present in many individuals, most TCR sequences turned up only very rarely across donors. A group of highly shared sequence variants was considered likely to be a technical artifact of the sequencing pipeline. The classifier was reported to diagnose cytomegalovirus status with high specificity and sensitivity in both the original cohort and the validation cohort. A further reported finding was that TCR beta sequences accurately predicted the HLA-A and HLA-B alleles for most subjects in the first cohort. A later analysis found that TCR association rates varied across HLA loci, with DRB1 alleles showing the most associated TCRs and HLA-C alleles the fewest. In a later analysis, HLA-associated TCR beta chains showed more clonal expansion and lower generation probabilities than non-associated chains that were equally common.

Source material: PBMCs. This clonotype was sampled from a female donor in good health and CMV-seronegative. The sequence joins TRBV5-1 to TRBJ2-7; no D gene is confidently identified. The CDR3 protein sequence reads: CASSGAFSYEQYF. The DNA reads TGCGCCAGCAGTGGAGCATTCTCCTACGAGCAGTACTTC.